These 11 T cell receptor beta chains share one sample of origin, sequenced in a study of CD8 T cell repertoires and HIV-1 epitope variants. For these receptors, no antigen is known. The protocol was immunoSEQ multiplex PCR, while the TCRdb copy is restricted to in-frame clones and leaves out a portion. The repertoire includes 5,500 to 7,000 clones, 66% of them detected once, and around two fifths sits in the top ten. The sequenced material came from cultured CD8+ T cells derived from PBMCs. The receptors originated from a male donor with HIV.

The rearrangement uses TRBV27 and TRBJ2-3; tentative D call: TRBD2 (5 bases). The germline V gene encodes CDR1 MNHEY and CDR2 SMNVEV (reference sequence). With 5 bases removed from V and 1 base from J, the gap between germline ends came to 10 bases. This CDR3 spans 14 amino acids. In DNA, the CDR3 is TGTGCCAGCAGTCTTACTAGGGGCACAGATACGCAGTATTTT. The encoded protein is CASSLTRGTDTQYF.

This chain connects TRBV5-8 to TRBJ1-2; D gene unclear. This CDR3 is built from 13 residues. The germline CDR1 and CDR2 sequences are SGHTS and YDEGEE. The germline V and J ends were trimmed by 1 base and 2 bases, with 6 bases remaining between them. The CDR3, as DNA: TGTGCCAGCAGCTTGCTAAACAACTATGGCTACACCTTC. Encoded protein: CASSLLNNYGYTF.

CDR3 sequence reads: CASSIGEINTEAFF. The CDR3 region has the DNA TGTGCCAGCAGTATCGGTGAGATCAACACTGAAGCTTTCTTT. This chain joins TRBV6-5 and TRBJ1-1; the D is unclear. V gave up 5 bases and J gave up 2 bases, with 12 bases separating them. CDR1 and CDR2 from the germline V gene are MNHEY and SVGAGI. This CDR3 spans 14 amino acids.

The rearrangement uses TRBV6-1 and TRBJ2-5, with 9 bases fitting TRBD1. J gave up 4 bases and V 4 bases, and 4 bases lay outside the gene matches. This CDR3 spans 14 amino acids. From germline, CDR1 is MNHNS and CDR2 SASEGT. The CDR3 region has the DNA TGTGCCAGCAGTGTGGGACAGGGACGAGAGACCCAGTACTTC. Translation gives CASSVGQGRETQYF.

This clone was counted once. This sequence joins TRBV6-7 and TRBJ1-1; D might be TRBD1 (6 bases). TRBV6-7 carries the ORF label, with uncertain function. Trimming took 2 bases from V and 1 from J, leaving 14 bases between them. The CDR3 runs 16 residues. The CDR3 sequence: CASSYTRGQPNTEAFF. In nucleotides, the CDR3 is TGTGCCAGCAGTTACACCCGTGGACAGCCGAACACTGAAGCTTTCTTT.

This clone was detected a few times. The chain employs TRBV28 and TRBJ2-3, with 10 bases matching TRBD2. The CDR3 loop spans 18 amino acids. Germline CDR1 MDHEN, CDR2 SYDVKM. J was trimmed by 0 bases and V by 2 bases; bases with no gene match: 8. Written as DNA, the CDR3 is TGTGCCAGCAGTTTACTAGCGGGGGATTACGTTAGCACAGATACGCAGTATTTT. Its protein product is CASSLLAGDYVSTDTQYF.

This clone was seen only once. The chain has TRBV4-1 and TRBJ1-1; 11 nucleotides align to TRBD1. V lost 0 bases to trimming and J lost 5 bases; unmatched junction nucleotides: 5. The CDR3 consists of 16 residues. Germline CDR1 MGHRA, CDR2 YSYEKL. The CDR3: CASSQDWTGGFTEAFF. The CDR3 coding sequence is TGCGCCAGCAGCCAAGATTGGACAGGGGGCTTTACTGAAGCTTTCTTT.

The chain has TRBV11-3 and TRBJ2-7, with D possibly being TRBD1 or TRBD2 (5 bases each). Germline-derived CDR1 and CDR2 are SGHNT and YENEEA. Trimming cost V 5 bases and J 8 bases, with 10 bases left between them. The CDR3 spans 11 residues. For the CDR3, the DNA is TGTGCCAGCAGCATAGGGGACCAGCAGTACTTC. Encoded protein: CASSIGDQQYF.

The V and J genes are TRBV5-1 and TRBJ2-3; no firm D call. The CDR3 has 12 amino acids. Deletions cut 4 bases from V and 4 bases from J, with 7 bases between. Germline values: CDR1 SGHRS, CDR2 YFSETQ. CDR3 nucleotide sequence: TGCGCCAGCAGCCCAGATTCAGATACGCAGTATTTT. Protein: CASSPDSDTQYF.

This clone was seen more than once but under ten times. V usage is TRBV4-2 and J usage is TRBJ2-7, with D perhaps TRBD1 or TRBD2 (5 bases each). Germline loops: CDR1 LGHNA, CDR2 YNFKEQ. V lost 0 bases and J 3 bases, leaving 12 bases between the germline ends. This CDR3 is 15 amino acids long. The CDR3 DNA reads TGTGCCAGCAGCCAAGATCCAGGGAGTAGCTACGAGCAGTACTTC. It translates to CASSQDPGSSYEQYF.

CDR3 sequence: CASSQETSGDRRDPQETQYF. In nucleotides, the CDR3 is TGCGCCAGCAGCCAGGAGACTAGCGGGGACCGGCGTGATCCCCAAGAGACCCAGTACTTC. The chain is built from TRBV4-1 and TRBJ2-5; 11 bases are shared with TRBD2. The CDR3 totals 20 residues. Germline CDR1 MGHRA, CDR2 YSYEKL. The trim removed 3 bases at V and 1 base at J, leaving 16 bases unmatched.